Each of the 25 T cell receptor beta chains below was sequenced from the same sample in a study of blood T cells in healthy people across ages (dated by TCRdb to 2015 to 2017). To prepare the library, 5' RACE was applied. The sequencing machine was an Illumina HiSeq 2500. A second PCR of about 6 to 11 cycles was run with a J-beta primer mix and a sample-barcoded 5' primer. The raw public data were reprocessed by TCRdb itself: fastp quality trimming at Q25, MiXCR clonotype calling, in-frame beta chains only. Every CDR3 protein is listed once, alongside the most common genes and DNA of its rows. The sample yields about 570,000 distinct CDR3 sequences; 27% were counted once. Under 20% of the sample is in the top ten clones. Sequenced sample: blood. The receptors stem from a woman in her seventies in good health.

The sample holds a few counts of this clonotype. V gene TRBV7-2 combines with J gene TRBJ1-2; D is unresolved. The CDR3 runs to 12 residues. Trimming took 2 bases from V and 4 from J, leaving 5 bases between them. In germline, CDR1 is SGHTA, CDR2 FQGNSA. The CDR3 DNA follows: TGTGCCAGCAGCTTATCTAGCTATGGCTACACCTTC. Its protein product is CASSLSSYGYTF. The full variable domain, with the rest looked up from reference TRBV7-2 and TRBJ1-2, is GAGVSQSPSNKVTEKGKDVELRCDPISGHTALYWYRQSLGQGLEFLIYFQGNSAPDKSGLPSDRFSAERTGGSVSTLTIQRTQQEDSAVYLCASSLSSYGYTFGSGTRLTVV.

Notes on this clonotype: It is unclear where the CDR3 begins or ends on the DNA, so no DNA is shown, and the CDR3 is as TCRdb lists it. The J gene is TRBJ2-1, the V gene TRBV21-1; the D segment call TRBD2 is taken from the table without a DNA check. TRBV21-1 corresponds to a pseudogene. Counting both end residues, the CDR3 totals 15 amino acids. The CDR3 here is CASWGGGALYNEQFF.

This clonotype has just a few counts. The germline gene is not matched at one end of the junction; a read error may be the cause. The chain couples TRBV12-3 or TRBV12-4 to TRBJ1-5; a possible D gene is TRBD1 (6 bases). The CDR3 has 18 amino acids. The CDR3 sequence: CASSPLEGGARGNLPQHF. For the CDR3, the DNA is TGTGCCAGCAGTCCCCTAGAGGGCGGCGCGAGGGGGAATCTGCCCCAGCATTTT.

The chain links TRBV20-1 to TRBJ1-2; D ambiguous. The V and J ends lost 3 bases and 3 bases respectively, with 11 bases between them. The CDR3 totals 13 residues. Germline-derived CDR1 and CDR2 are DFQATT and SNEGSKA (reference sequence). The CDR3 reads CSASLGSYYGYTF. As DNA, the CDR3 is TGCAGTGCTAGCTTGGGCAGCTACTATGGCTACACCTTC.

The gene calls are TRBV15 and TRBJ1-5, with 7 positions matching TRBD1. The germline V gene has CDR1 LNHNV and CDR2 YYDKDF (reference sequence). The CDR3 extends over 17 amino acids. With 1 base clipped from V and 6 bases from J, the junction kept 12 bases outside the gene matches. The CDR3 is CATSRAPKEGGSQPQHF. In DNA form, the CDR3 reads TGTGCCACCAGCAGAGCTCCCAAGGAAGGGGGCAGTCAGCCCCAGCATTTT.

The chain combines TRBV12-3 or TRBV12-4 with TRBJ2-1; the D gene could be TRBD1 or TRBD2 (5 bases each). V lost 6 bases to trimming and J lost 3 bases, with 9 bases between them. CDR3 length equals 13 residues. The CDR3 nucleotides are TGTGCCAGCAGACGGGACCGCTACAATGAGCAGTTCTTC. Translation: CASRRDRYNEQFF.

The chain has TRBV12-3 or TRBV12-4 and TRBJ2-6; 7 bases are a match to TRBD1. The CDR3 has 15 residues. J was trimmed by 4 bases and V by 5 bases; bases with no gene match: 5. The CDR3 coding sequence is TGTGCCAGCAGTAGACAGGGTGGCGGGGCCAACGTCCTGACTTTC. This codes for CASSRQGGGANVLTF.

The chain carries TRBV27 and TRBJ1-6; D might be TRBD1 (5 bases). V was clipped by 7 bases and J by 2 bases, with 12 bases between them. The CDR3 is made up of 15 amino acids. Germline V CDR1 and CDR2: MNHEY, SMNVEV (reference sequence). CDR3 DNA sequence: TGTGCCAGCACCCCAGGGACTACCTATAATTCACCCCTCCACTTT. As protein: CASTPGTTYNSPLHF.

The chain couples TRBV5-1 to TRBJ2-5; no clear D gene. CDR3 length equals 14 residues. Germline V lookup: CDR1 SGHRS, CDR2 YFSETQ. Trimming cost V 0 bases and J 2 bases, with 8 bases left between them. The CDR3 region has the DNA TGCGCCAGCAGCTTGGACTCCAAGCAAGAGACCCAGTACTTC. Protein product: CASSLDSKQETQYF.

The chain links TRBV7-2 to TRBJ1-2; 7 bases are shared with TRBD1. After removal of 0 bases from V and 6 bases from J, the junction contained 13 bases not matched to a gene. Germline V gene sequence: CDR1 SGHTA, CDR2 FQGNSA. The CDR3 is made up of 17 amino acids. The CDR3 DNA sequence: TGTGCCAGCAGCTTAGCCCCCTCCGGGACAGTAAAGAATGGCTACACCTTC. This sequence encodes CASSLAPSGTVKNGYTF.

This clonotype has at least ten counts. Germline and junction disagree at one end, which may indicate a read error. This chain connects TRBV20-1 to TRBJ2-5; 8 bases are a match to TRBD1. Germline CDR1 DFQATT, CDR2 SNEGSKA (reference sequence). This CDR3 comprises 17 residues. The CDR3 here is CSARGGQGAKMGETQYF. The CDR3, as DNA: TGCAGTGCCAGAGGAGGACAGGGTGCCAAGATGGGAGAGACCCAGTACTTC.

This clonotype showed up just a few times. The chain recombines TRBV5-1 with TRBJ2-7, with unresolved D. Per the germline V gene, CDR1 is SGHRS and CDR2 is YFSETQ. CDR3 length: 15 amino acids. The ends were cut back, 0 bases at V and 6 bases at J, with 16 bases in the middle. The CDR3 coding sequence is TGCGCCAGCAGCTTGGAGGCCCCCGGTAGTGGCGAGCAGTACTTC. This gives the protein CASSLEAPGSGEQYF.

This rearrangement joins TRBV29-1 to TRBJ2-4; no clear D. CDR3 length equals 10 residues. V was clipped by 7 bases and J by 8 bases, with 9 bases between them. Germline CDR1 is SQVTM and CDR2 is ANQGSEA. The DNA for the CDR3 is TGCAGCGGAACAAGTGACATTCAGTACTTC. It specifies CSGTSDIQYF. The full variable domain, rest sourced from reference TRBV29-1 and TRBJ2-4, is SAVISQKPSRDICQRGTSLTIQCQVDSQVTMMFWYRQQPGQSLTLIATANQGSEATYESGFVIDKFPISRPNLTFSTLTVSNMSPEDSSIYLCSGTSDIQYFGAGTRLSVL.

The gene calls are TRBV7-3 and TRBJ1-2; D possibly corresponds to TRBD1 (5 bases). V gave up 1 base and J gave up 4 bases, with 10 bases separating them. CDR1 and CDR2 from the germline V gene are SGHTA and FQGTGA. The CDR3 has 14 amino acids. CDR3 loop: CASSLNHGGYGYTF. The CDR3 bases are TGTGCCAGCAGCTTAAACCATGGGGGCTATGGCTACACCTTC. The entire variable domain, with the rest obtained from reference TRBV7-3 and TRBJ1-2, is as follows: GAGVSQTPSNKVTEKGKYVELRCDPISGHTALYWYRQSLGQGPEFLIYFQGTGAADDSGLPNDRFFAVRPEGSVSTLKIQRTERGDSAVYLCASSLNHGGYGYTFGSGTRLTVV.

The J gene is TRBJ2-5, the V gene TRBV5-1, with 9 bases lining up with TRBD1. The CDR3 length is 14 residues. Germline trimming cut 4 bases from V and 3 bases from J; bases unmatched to any gene: 4. Germline V lookup: CDR1 SGHRS, CDR2 YFSETQ. CDR3 sequence: CASSGQGREETQYF. In DNA, the CDR3 is TGCGCCAGCAGCGGACAGGGGCGGGAAGAGACCCAGTACTTC.

This clonotype occurred a few times. The chain employs TRBV20-1 and TRBJ2-1; D is uncertain. Deletions cut 7 bases from V and 5 bases from J, with 9 bases between. The CDR3 loop spans 11 amino acids. In germline, CDR1 is DFQATT, CDR2 SNEGSKA (reference sequence). The CDR3 is CSGGRDNEQFF. The CDR3, as DNA: TGCAGTGGCGGCCGAGACAATGAGCAGTTCTTC.

A word on this clonotype: A read error may account for a junction end that differs from germline. The CDR3 DNA reads TGTGCCAGCAGCTTAAAAGGCGGTCTCTACTCTTCCTACGGGCAGTACTTC. Its translation is CASSLKGGLYSSYGQYF. This chain connects TRBV7-2 to TRBJ2-7; no clear D gene. Per the germline V gene, CDR1 is SGHTA and CDR2 is FQGNSA. This CDR3 contains 17 residues.

The gene calls are TRBV4-3 and TRBJ2-4; 15 bases match TRBD2. Germline CDR1 is LGHNA and CDR2 is YSLEER. This CDR3 region has 21 residues. V shed 0 bases and J 10 bases; nucleotides not matched to a gene: 19. The chain's CDR3 is CASSQDTGTSGGPLFRTIQYF. In nucleotides, the CDR3 is TGCGCCAGCAGCCAAGATACGGGGACTAGCGGGGGGCCCCTGTTCAGAACTATTCAGTACTTC.

The chain joins TRBV7-2 to TRBJ1-2; D is unclear. Germline V gene data show CDR1 as SGHTA and CDR2 as FQGNSA. This CDR3 spans 15 amino acids. Trimming cost V 0 bases and J 4 bases, with 12 bases left between them. CDR3 region: CASSLAGQPAYGYTF. The CDR3 bases are TGTGCCAGCAGCTTAGCTGGCCAGCCTGCCTATGGCTACACCTTC.

This chain joins TRBV12-3 or TRBV12-4 and TRBJ1-3; D is ambiguous. The CDR3 runs 16 residues. V lost 7 bases to trimming and J lost 0 bases, with 16 bases between them. CDR3 coding DNA: TGTGCCAGCATGTTGAGTCCGGCGAGCTCTGGAAACACCATATATTTT. Protein sequence: CASMLSPASSGNTIYF.

This clonotype was picked up a small number of times. The chain has TRBV5-1 and TRBJ1-2; D remains ambiguous. Trimming cost V 3 bases and J 3 bases, with 9 bases left between them. Germline V lookup: CDR1 SGHRS, CDR2 YFSETQ. The CDR3 is made up of 13 amino acids. The CDR3 is CASSSGVDYGYTF. The CDR3 region has the DNA TGCGCCAGCAGCTCGGGAGTTGACTATGGCTACACCTTC.

The chain uses TRBV5-1 and TRBJ2-3; tentative D call: TRBD2 (6 bases). The V gene lost 6 bases and the J gene lost 3 bases, with 14 bases spanning the gap. The CDR3 is made up of 14 amino acids. Per the germline V gene, CDR1 is SGHRS and CDR2 is YFSETQ. The CDR3 sequence: CASNLGRGTDTQYF. DNA of the CDR3: TGCGCCAGCAACCTAGGGCGGGGAACAGATACGCAGTATTTT. The whole variable domain, remainder taken from reference TRBV5-1 and TRBJ2-3, is KAGVTQTPRYLIKTRGQQVTLSCSPISGHRSVSWYQQTPGQGLQFLFEYFSETQRNKGNFPGRFSGRQFSNSRSEMNVSTLELGDSALYLCASNLGRGTDTQYFGPGTRLTVL.

Comments on this clonotype: Sequence at one end of the junction differs from germline and may be a read error. This chain links TRBV7-3 with TRBJ2-1; 10 bases are shared with TRBD1. This CDR3 is 14 amino acids long. Germline CDR1 is SGHTA and CDR2 is FQGTGA. In DNA, the CDR3 is TGTGCCAGCAGCCCCGGACAGGGGGTGCGGGAGCAGTCCTTC. It specifies CASSPGQGVREQSF.

This clonotype occurred a few times. This sequence joins TRBV5-5 and TRBJ1-1; no firm D call. V was pared by 4 bases and J by 6 bases, with 13 bases between. Germline V gene data show CDR1 as SGHKS and CDR2 as YYEKEE (reference sequence). This CDR3 has 13 residues. CDR3 sequence reads: CASSPPISAEAFF. The DNA of the CDR3 is TGTGCCAGCAGCCCCCCGATAAGCGCTGAAGCTTTCTTT.

This clonotype was counted ten times or more. This chain joins TRBV2 and TRBJ2-1; 8 bases are shared with TRBD1. The CDR3 extends over 15 amino acids. The V gene's germline CDR1 is SNHLY and CDR2 FYNNEI. V lost 1 base and J lost 6; bases outside the gene matches: 5. CDR3 sequence (DNA): TGTGCCAGCAGTGAAGGCAGGGGGCTGTTCAATGAGCAGTTCTTC. Its translation: CASSEGRGLFNEQFF.